These 4 T cell receptor beta chains share one sample of origin, sequenced in a study of tumor-infiltrating lymphocytes in primary liver carcinoma. Using a constant-region primer together with ProtoScript II reverse transcriptase, TCR beta cDNA was made from about 490 ng of total RNA. A slightly modified ARM-PCR protocol with three nested multiplex PCR rounds produced these TCR beta libraries. Two initial PCR rounds of around 9 cycles each paired TRBV1-TRBV30 forward primers with a C-beta reverse primer. From the multiplex PCR reads, TCRdb called clonotypes with MiXCR, one entry per CDR3 protein. The table records around 32,000 distinct CDR3 sequences, about three quarters of them present only once. Unsorted bulk tissue of about 20-31 mg yielded co-extracted RNA and DNA. Sequenced material: liver tumor tissue from sampling region 5. Regarding subset: tumor region T5, tumor centre. All receptors come from a man in his forties with primary liver carcinoma and hepatitis B virus infection.

Worth noting for this clonotype: Because the CDR3 is missing its conserved closing phenylalanine or tryptophan, this is likely a read error. The DNA for the CDR3 is TGTGCCAGCAGCCGCGACTGGGCTGGGGCCAACGTCCTGACTCTC. It codes for CASSRDWAGANVLTL. J is TRBJ2-6 and V is TRBV6-5; D uncertain. This CDR3 is built from 15 residues. In germline, CDR1 is MNHEY, CDR2 SVGAGI. Trimming took off 6 bases at V and 2 bases at J, with 11 bases between the two ends.

This clonotype was recorded only once. This chain links TRBV10-3 with TRBJ1-2; TRBD1 matches at 12 bases. Losses at the gene ends were 10 bases for V and 9 bases for J; bases not matched to a gene: 6. Per the germline V gene, CDR1 is ENHRY and CDR2 is SYGVKD. This CDR3 contains 12 residues. Here the CDR3 DNA reads TGTGCCACCACCGGGACAGGGGGCAGCTACACCTTC. Amino acids: CATTGTGGSYTF.

This clonotype came up many times. The chain carries TRBV24-1 and TRBJ1-1; the D gene is possibly TRBD1 (5 bases). The V and J ends lost 5 bases and 4 bases respectively, with 19 bases between them. The CDR3 spans 16 residues. Germline values: CDR1 KGHDR, CDR2 SFDVKD. DNA of the CDR3: TGTGCCACCAGTGCGGAAGCAGCATCGGGGGTCACTGAAGCTTTCTTT. Translating gives CATSAEAASGVTEAFF.

In the case of this clonotype: Without the conserved terminal phenylalanine or tryptophan, this CDR3 likely stems from a read error. This chain joins TRBV10-3 and TRBJ2-7; 9 bases align to TRBD2. CDR3 length: 15 amino acids. Per germline, CDR1 ENHRY and CDR2 SYGVKD. CDR3 DNA: TGTCCCATCAGCGAAGGACTAGCGACCCTCTTCGAGCAGTACTCC. Translated, it gives CPISEGLATLFEQYS.